This record covers a single TCR beta chain. Its specificity is not known. Unique-molecular-identifier-tagged TCR beta cDNA libraries were used. TCRdb reprocessed the PCR reads with MiXCR, giving one entry per CDR3 protein. Here the sample spans around 710,000 distinct CDR3 sequences, around 45% being singletons. With 3 bases clipped from V and 5 bases from J, the junction kept 5 bases outside the gene matches. The V gene's germline CDR1 is DFQATT and CDR2 SNEGSKA (reference sequence). This CDR3 contains 13 residues. This record belongs to a study of post-analysis software for immune sequencing data. Findings and limits, study-wide: Elevated frequency relative to controls characterized four or five TRBV segments in patients, TRBV5-6, TRBV5-1 and TRBV20-1 among them.

The material sequenced was blood. V and J are TRBV20-1 and TRBJ2-7, with 9 bases that match TRBD2. The receptor comes from a girl aged 5-17 years with multiple sclerosis. CDR3 coding DNA: TGCAGTGCTAGGTCTAGCGGGATAGACGAGCAGTACTTC. Translated, it gives CSARSSGIDEQYF.